A selection of T cell receptor beta chains follows, all from one sample in a study of cytomegalovirus exposure and HLA in healthy donors. Sequencing used immunoSEQ multiplex PCR; TCRdb keeps in-frame clones, though not all of them. Among some 200,000 clones listed, around 77% were seen once. Material for sequencing was PBMCs. The receptor set was obtained from a woman aged 30 to 39 in good health and CMV-seropositive. Both conserved end residues are part of each CDR3.

TRBV19	TRBJ2-1	CASTLTSAGVGEQFF
TRBV2	TRBJ2-3	CASSGLVTDTQYF
TRBV5-6	TRBJ2-2	CASSLRGGEWTGELFF
TRBV5-6	TRBJ1-2	CASSLFPQGPEGFYGYTF
TRBV7-2	TRBJ2-7	CASSGLAGSYEQYF
TRBV6-5	TRBJ2-1	CASRALAGVGNEQFF
TRBV6-1	TRBJ2-7	CASSFSGGQTYEQYF
TRBV6-6	TRBJ1-3	CASTARGTGNTIYF
TRBV30	TRBJ2-5	CAWSASQETQYF
TRBV6-1	TRBJ2-1	CASSSGQWNEQFF
TRBV30	TRBJ2-3	CAVTSGRSSNTDTQYF
TRBV21-1	TRBJ2-3	CASRIGDRGLDTQYF
TRBV5-1	TRBJ2-1	CASSLGTGPLYNEQFF
TRBV18	TRBJ1-1	CASSLTTGGAPEAFF
TRBV10-3	TRBJ1-1	CAISKTETLNTEAFF